Listed below are T cell receptor beta chains from one sample, sequenced in a study of blood T cell repertoires in COVID-19. Using immunoSEQ multiplex PCR, the repertoire was profiled, and TCRdb retains in-frame clones only, with some absent. The sample has roughly 80,000 clones, over 75% seen once. The material sequenced was peripheral blood. These receptors all stem from a man aged 50 to 60 with active COVID-19. Both conserved end residues are part of each CDR3. D genes are given only for firm matches. Clone sizes are given selectively: once, few, many, or a class where the clone is expanded.

TRBV10-3,NA,TRBD2,17,TRBJ2-7,CAISELRTSGRAREQYF,TGTGCCATCAGTGAGTTGAGGACTAGCGGGAGGGCCCGGGAGCAGTACTTC
TRBV5-4,few,TRBD1,12,TRBJ1-2,CASGQGTYGYTF,TGTGCCAGCGGACAGGGAACTTATGGCTACACCTTC
TRBV6-2/TRBV6-3,NA,TRBD1,15,TRBJ2-5,CASNPDRGSQETQYF,TGTGCCAGCAACCCGGACAGGGGAAGCCAAGAGACCCAGTACTTC
TRBV27,NA,TRBD1,12,TRBJ2-7,CASSDRAYEQYF,TGTGCCAGCAGTGACAGGGCCTACGAGCAGTACTTC
TRBV27,NA,NA,14,TRBJ1-2,CASSIQGPNYGYTF,TGTGCCAGCAGTATCCAGGGCCCTAACTATGGCTACACCTTC
TRBV11-2,NA,TRBD1,14,TRBJ1-6,CASSPGTGLSPLHF,TGTGCCAGCAGCCCCGGGACAGGGTTGTCACCCCTCCACTTT
TRBV6-5,NA,TRBD2,15,TRBJ2-1,CASSHGTSDLDEQFF,TGTGCCAGCAGTCACGGGACTAGCGACCTCGATGAGCAGTTCTTC
TRBV18,NA,TRBD1,14,TRBJ1-2,CASSPGTGAGGYTF,TGTGCCAGCTCACCTGGGACAGGGGCAGGAGGCTACACCTTC
TRBV14,NA,TRBD1,13,TRBJ1-3,CASSRETTGPIYF,TGTGCCAGCAGCCGAGAAACGACAGGGCCCATATATTTT
TRBV9,NA,NA,13,TRBJ1-2,CASSVDQGYGYTF,TGTGCCAGCAGCGTAGATCAGGGCTATGGCTACACCTTC
TRBV28,NA,NA,14,TRBJ1-4,CASSLYAREEKLFF,TGTGCCAGCAGTTTGTACGCAAGAGAGGAAAAACTGTTTTTT
TRBV6-2/TRBV6-3,NA,TRBD1,14,TRBJ1-1,CASSNRGRNTEAFF,TGTGCCAGCAGTAACAGGGGAAGGAACACTGAAGCTTTCTTT
TRBV6-1,NA,TRBD1,17,TRBJ1-5,CASSASLGQGGNQPQHF,TGTGCCAGCAGTGCATCATTGGGACAGGGGGGCAATCAGCCCCAGCATTTT
TRBV11-2,once,TRBD1,15,TRBJ2-5,CASSSRTGTGETQYF,TGTGCCAGCAGCTCGCGGACCGGGACAGGGGAGACCCAGTACTTC
TRBV3-1/TRBV3-2,NA,NA,16,TRBJ1-2,CASSQGYVGPSYGYTF,TGTGCCAGCAGCCAAGGGTACGTGGGGCCGAGCTATGGCTACACCTTC
TRBV5-1,NA,TRBD1,16,TRBJ1-2,CASSLVGDRDIYGYTF,TGCGCCAGCAGCTTGGTGGGGGACAGGGACATCTATGGCTACACCTTC
TRBV6-5,NA,NA,14,TRBJ1-5,CASSYSMGGQPQHF,TGTGCCAGCAGTTACTCGATGGGCGGGCAGCCCCAGCATTTT
TRBV6-5,NA,TRBD1,14,TRBJ1-2,CASSRQGRSYGYTF,TGTGCCAGCAGTCGACAGGGGCGAAGCTATGGCTACACCTTC
TRBV19,NA,TRBD2,15,TRBJ2-7,CASSEASGGTYEQYF,TGTGCCAGTAGTGAGGCTAGCGGGGGGACCTACGAGCAGTACTTC
TRBV19,NA,NA,15,TRBJ1-4,CASSIRRTTNEKLFF,TGTGCCAGTAGTATCAGGAGGACGACTAATGAAAAACTGTTTTTT
TRBV4-2,once,NA,13,TRBJ2-7,CASSQGGAYEQYF,TGTGCCAGCAGCCAAGGCGGCGCCTACGAGCAGTACTTC
TRBV6-2/TRBV6-3,NA,TRBD1,15,TRBJ1-2,CASSYSQGASSGYTF,TGTGCCAGCAGTTACTCCCAGGGGGCTAGCTCTGGCTACACCTTC
TRBV4-2,NA,TRBD2,18,TRBJ2-3,CASSQVGTSGRFTDTQYF,TGTGCCAGCAGCCAGGTAGGGACTAGCGGGAGATTCACAGATACGCAGTATTTT
TRBV18,NA,NA,13,TRBJ1-2,CASSSGQNYGYTF,TGTGCCAGCTCCTCGGGACAAAACTATGGCTACACCTTC
TRBV4-2,NA,TRBD2,17,TRBJ2-1,CASSPREGGSSYNEQFF,TGTGCCAGCAGCCCCCGGGAGGGCGGGAGCTCCTACAATGAGCAGTTCTTC
TRBV4-2,NA,TRBD2,15,TRBJ2-7,CASSQDRTSVGEQYF,TGTGCCAGCAGCCAAGACCGGACTAGCGTGGGAGAGCAGTACTTC
TRBV5-5,NA,NA,16,TRBJ1-5,CASSFSSGGLFQPQHF,TGTGCCAGCAGCTTTTCTTCGGGGGGGTTGTTTCAGCCCCAGCATTTT
TRBV21-1,NA,NA,16,TRBJ2-7,CASSPGRVRTHDEQYF,TGTGCCAGCAGCCCCGGGAGGGTTAGGACCCATGACGAGCAGTACTTC
TRBV4-3,NA,NA,16,TRBJ2-1,CASSQVSAGPSKEQFF,TGCGCCAGCAGCCAAGTATCGGCGGGCCCTTCAAAGGAGCAGTTCTTC
TRBV4-2,NA,TRBD2,17,TRBJ2-2,CASSQSTSGVYTGELFF,TGTGCCAGCAGCCAATCGACTAGCGGGGTATACACCGGGGAGCTGTTTTTT
TRBV9,NA,TRBD2,14,TRBJ2-3,CASRRGAGADTQYF,TGTGCCTCCCGGAGGGGAGCGGGAGCCGATACGCAGTATTTT
TRBV5-6,NA,NA,11,TRBJ1-2,CASSKNRERTF,TGTGCCAGCAGCAAAAACAGGGAAAGGACCTTC
TRBV5-8,NA,TRBD1,15,TRBJ2-5,CASSLGQGTQETQYF,TGTGCCAGCAGCTTGGGACAGGGGACCCAAGAGACCCAGTACTTC
TRBV28,NA,NA,14,TRBJ1-1,CASSPGRELIEAFF,TGTGCCAGCAGTCCCGGTCGGGAGTTAATTGAAGCTTTCTTT
TRBV3-1/TRBV3-2,NA,TRBD1,17,TRBJ1-1,CASSPPSSRGRGAEAFF,TGTGCCAGCAGCCCCCCTTCGTCCAGGGGGCGCGGGGCTGAAGCTTTCTTT
TRBV18,NA,TRBD1,15,TRBJ2-7,CASSPGQALTYEQYF,TGTGCCAGCTCACCGGGACAGGCGCTAACCTACGAGCAGTACTTC
TRBV7-2,once,TRBD1,14,TRBJ2-2,CASSGTGDTGELFF,TGTGCCAGCTCGGGGACAGGGGACACCGGGGAGCTGTTTTTT
TRBV29-1,NA,TRBD1,12,TRBJ2-7,CSVGDRTYEQYF,TGCAGCGTGGGGGACAGAACCTACGAGCAGTACTTC
TRBV9,NA,NA,14,TRBJ2-7,CASSAQRSSYEQYF,TGTGCCAGCAGCGCCCAGAGGAGCTCCTACGAGCAGTACTTC
TRBV5-4,NA,NA,15,TRBJ2-6,CASSSPGAGANVLTF,TGTGCCAGCAGCTCCCCTGGGGCCGGGGCCAACGTCCTGACTTTC